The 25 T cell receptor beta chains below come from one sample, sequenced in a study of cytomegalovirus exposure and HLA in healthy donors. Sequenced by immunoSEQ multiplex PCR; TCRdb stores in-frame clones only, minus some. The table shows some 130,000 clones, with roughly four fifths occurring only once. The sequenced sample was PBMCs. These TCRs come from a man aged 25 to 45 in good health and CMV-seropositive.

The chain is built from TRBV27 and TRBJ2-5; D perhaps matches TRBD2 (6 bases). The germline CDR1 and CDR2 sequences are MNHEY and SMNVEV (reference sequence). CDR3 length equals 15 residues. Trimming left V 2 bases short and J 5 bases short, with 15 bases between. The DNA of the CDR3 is TGTGCCAGCAGTTTAAGGCAGGCAGGAGGGGAGACCCAGTACTTC. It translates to CASSLRQAGGETQYF.

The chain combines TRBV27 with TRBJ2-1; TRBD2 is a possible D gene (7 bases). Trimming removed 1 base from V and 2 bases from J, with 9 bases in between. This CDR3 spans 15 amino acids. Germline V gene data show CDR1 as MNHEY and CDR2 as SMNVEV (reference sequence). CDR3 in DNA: TGTGCCAGCAGTTTATTAGGGGGGGCCTACAATGAGCAGTTCTTC. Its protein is CASSLLGGAYNEQFF.

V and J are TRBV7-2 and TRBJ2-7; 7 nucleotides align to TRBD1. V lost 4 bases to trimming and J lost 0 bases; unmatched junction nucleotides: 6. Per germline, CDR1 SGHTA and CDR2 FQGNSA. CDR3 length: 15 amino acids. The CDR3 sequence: CASSSPDRTSYEQYF. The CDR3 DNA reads TGTGCCAGCAGCTCTCCGGACAGGACCTCCTACGAGCAGTACTTC. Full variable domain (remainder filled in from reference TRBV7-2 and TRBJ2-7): GAGVSQSPSNKVTEKGKDVELRCDPISGHTALYWYRQSLGQGLEFLIYFQGNSAPDKSGLPSDRFSAERTGGSVSTLTIQRTQQEDSAVYLCASSSPDRTSYEQYFGPGTRLTVT.

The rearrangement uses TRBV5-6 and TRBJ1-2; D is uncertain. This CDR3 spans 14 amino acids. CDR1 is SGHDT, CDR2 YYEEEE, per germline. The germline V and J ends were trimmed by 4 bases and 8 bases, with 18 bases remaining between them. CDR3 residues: CASSLLQRSVGYTF. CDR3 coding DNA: TGTGCCAGCAGCCTGCTACAGAGATCGGTGGGCTACACCTTC.

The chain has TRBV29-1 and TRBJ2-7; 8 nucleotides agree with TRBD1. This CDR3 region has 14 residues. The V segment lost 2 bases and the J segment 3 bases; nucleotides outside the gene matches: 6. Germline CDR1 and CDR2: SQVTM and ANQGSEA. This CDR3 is CSVEPRTGFYEQYF. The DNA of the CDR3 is TGCAGCGTTGAACCAAGGACAGGGTTCTACGAGCAGTACTTC.

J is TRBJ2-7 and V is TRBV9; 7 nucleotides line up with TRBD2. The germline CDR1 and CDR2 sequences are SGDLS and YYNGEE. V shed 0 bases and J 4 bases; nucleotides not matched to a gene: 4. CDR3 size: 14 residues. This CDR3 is CASSVGLAAYEQYF. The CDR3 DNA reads TGTGCCAGCAGCGTAGGGCTAGCGGCTTACGAGCAGTACTTC.

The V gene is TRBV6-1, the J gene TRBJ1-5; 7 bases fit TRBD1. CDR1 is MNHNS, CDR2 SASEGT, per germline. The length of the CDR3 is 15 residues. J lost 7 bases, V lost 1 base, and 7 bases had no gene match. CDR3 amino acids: CASSEGGQDRQPQHF. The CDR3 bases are TGTGCCAGCAGTGAAGGCGGACAGGACCGACAGCCCCAGCATTTT.

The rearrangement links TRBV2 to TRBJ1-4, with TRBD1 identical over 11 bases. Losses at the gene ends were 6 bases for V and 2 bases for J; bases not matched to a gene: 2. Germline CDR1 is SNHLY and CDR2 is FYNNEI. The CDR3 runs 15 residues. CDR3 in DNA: TGTGCCAGCAGGGACAGGGGGCGGACTAATGAAAAACTGTTTTTT. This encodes CASRDRGRTNEKLFF.

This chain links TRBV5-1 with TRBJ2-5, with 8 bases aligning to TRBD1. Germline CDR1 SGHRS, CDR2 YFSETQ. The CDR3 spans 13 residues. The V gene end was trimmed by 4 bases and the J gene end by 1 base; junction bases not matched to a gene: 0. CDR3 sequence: CASSGQGQETQYF. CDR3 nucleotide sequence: TGCGCCAGCAGCGGACAGGGCCAAGAGACCCAGTACTTC.

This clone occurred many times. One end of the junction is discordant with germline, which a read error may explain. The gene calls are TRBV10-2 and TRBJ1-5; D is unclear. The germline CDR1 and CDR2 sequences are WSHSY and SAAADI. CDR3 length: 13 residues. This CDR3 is CASSESSVVKRDF. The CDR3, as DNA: TGCGCCAGCAGTGAGTCAAGCGTCGTAAAACGGGATTTT.

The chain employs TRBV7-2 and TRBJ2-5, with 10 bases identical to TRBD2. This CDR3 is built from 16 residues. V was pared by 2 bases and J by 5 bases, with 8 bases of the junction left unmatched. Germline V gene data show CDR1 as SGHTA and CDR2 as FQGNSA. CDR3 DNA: TGTGCCAGCAGCTTAAAGCGGGGGGGGATGGCGGAGACCCAGTACTTC. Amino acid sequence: CASSLKRGGMAETQYF.

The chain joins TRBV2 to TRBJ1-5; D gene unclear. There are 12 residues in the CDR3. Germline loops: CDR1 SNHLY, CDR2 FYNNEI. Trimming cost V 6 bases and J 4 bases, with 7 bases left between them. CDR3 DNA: TGTGCCAGCAGGGGCGATAATCAGCCCCAGCATTTT. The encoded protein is CASRGDNQPQHF. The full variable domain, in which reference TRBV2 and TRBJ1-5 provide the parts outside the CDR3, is EPEVTQTPSHQVTQMGQEVILRCVPISNHLYFYWYRQILGQKVEFLVSFYNNEISEKSEIFDDQFSVERPDGSNFTLKIRSTKLEDSAMYFCASRGDNQPQHFGDGTRLSIL.

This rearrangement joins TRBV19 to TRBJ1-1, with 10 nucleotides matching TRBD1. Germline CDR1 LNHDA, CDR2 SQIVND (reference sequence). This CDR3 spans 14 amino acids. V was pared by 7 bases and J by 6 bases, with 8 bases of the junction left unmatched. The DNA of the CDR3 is TGTGCCAGTAACGCGGACAGGGGGACCTCTGAAGCTTTCTTT. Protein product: CASNADRGTSEAFF.

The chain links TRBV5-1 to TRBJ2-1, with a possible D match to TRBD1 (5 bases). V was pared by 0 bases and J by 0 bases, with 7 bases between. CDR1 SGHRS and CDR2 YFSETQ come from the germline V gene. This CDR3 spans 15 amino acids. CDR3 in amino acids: CASSLEGLSYNEQFF. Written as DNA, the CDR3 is TGCGCCAGCAGCTTGGAGGGGCTCTCCTACAATGAGCAGTTCTTC. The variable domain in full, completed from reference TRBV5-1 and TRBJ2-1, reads KAGVTQTPRYLIKTRGQQVTLSCSPISGHRSVSWYQQTPGQGLQFLFEYFSETQRNKGNFPGRFSGRQFSNSRSEMNVSTLELGDSALYLCASSLEGLSYNEQFFGPGTRLTVL.

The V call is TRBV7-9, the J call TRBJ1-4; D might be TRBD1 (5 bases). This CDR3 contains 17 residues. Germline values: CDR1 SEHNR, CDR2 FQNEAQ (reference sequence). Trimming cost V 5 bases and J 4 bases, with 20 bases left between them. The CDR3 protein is CASSLRGAGRGNEKLFF. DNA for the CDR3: TGTGCCAGCAGCCTAAGAGGGGCGGGGCGCGGTAATGAAAAACTGTTTTTT.

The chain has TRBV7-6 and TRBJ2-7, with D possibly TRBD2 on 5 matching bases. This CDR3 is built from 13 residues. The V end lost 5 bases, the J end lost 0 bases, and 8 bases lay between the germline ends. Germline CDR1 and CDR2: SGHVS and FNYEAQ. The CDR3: CASSREPSYEQYF. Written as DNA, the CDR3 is TGTGCCAGCAGCCGGGAACCCTCCTACGAGCAGTACTTC.

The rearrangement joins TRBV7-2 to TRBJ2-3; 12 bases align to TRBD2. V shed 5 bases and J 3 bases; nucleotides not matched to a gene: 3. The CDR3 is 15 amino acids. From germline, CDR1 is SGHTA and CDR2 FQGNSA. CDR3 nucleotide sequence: TGTGCCAGCAGCCTCGGACTAGCGGGGACAGATACGCAGTATTTT. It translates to CASSLGLAGTDTQYF.

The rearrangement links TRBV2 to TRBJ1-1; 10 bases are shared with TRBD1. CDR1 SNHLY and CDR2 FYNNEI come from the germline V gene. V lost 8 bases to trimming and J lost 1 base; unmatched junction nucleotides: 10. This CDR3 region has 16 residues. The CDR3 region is CASSDRGRWENTEAFF. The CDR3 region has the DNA TGTGCCAGCTCTGACAGGGGGCGCTGGGAGAACACTGAAGCTTTCTTT.

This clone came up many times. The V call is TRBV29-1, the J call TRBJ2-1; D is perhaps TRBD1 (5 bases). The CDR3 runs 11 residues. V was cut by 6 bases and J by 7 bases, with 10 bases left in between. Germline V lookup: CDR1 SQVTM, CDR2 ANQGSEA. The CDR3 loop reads CSVLRGNEQFF. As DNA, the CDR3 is TGCAGCGTGTTAAGGGGAAATGAGCAGTTCTTC.

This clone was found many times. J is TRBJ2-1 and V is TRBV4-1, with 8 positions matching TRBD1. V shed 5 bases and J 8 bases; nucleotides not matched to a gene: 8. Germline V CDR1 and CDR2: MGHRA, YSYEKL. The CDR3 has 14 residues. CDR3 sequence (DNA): TGCGCCAGCAGCACCCCAGGGGGCTGGGATGAGCAGTTCTTC. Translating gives CASSTPGGWDEQFF.

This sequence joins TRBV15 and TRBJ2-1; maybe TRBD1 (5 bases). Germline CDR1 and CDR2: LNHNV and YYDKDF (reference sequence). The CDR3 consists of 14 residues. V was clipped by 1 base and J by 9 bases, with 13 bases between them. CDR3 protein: CATSRGGEPREQFF. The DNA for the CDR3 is TGTGCCACCAGCAGAGGGGGCGAACCCCGTGAGCAGTTCTTC.

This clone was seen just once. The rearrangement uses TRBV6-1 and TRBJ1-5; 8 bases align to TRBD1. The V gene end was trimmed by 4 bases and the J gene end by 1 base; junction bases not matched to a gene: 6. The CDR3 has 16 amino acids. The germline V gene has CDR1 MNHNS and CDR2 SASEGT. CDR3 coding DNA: TGTGCCAGCAGTGCCTCAGGGGGCATCAGCAATCAGCCCCAGCATTTT. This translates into CASSASGGISNQPQHF.

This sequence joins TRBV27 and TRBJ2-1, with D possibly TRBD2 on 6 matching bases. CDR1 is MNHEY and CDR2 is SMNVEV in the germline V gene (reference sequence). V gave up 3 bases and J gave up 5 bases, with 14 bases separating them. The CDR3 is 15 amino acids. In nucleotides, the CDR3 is TGTGCCAGCAGTTTCCCCCCCGGGGGAAACAATGAGCAGTTCTTC. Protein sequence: CASSFPPGGNNEQFF.

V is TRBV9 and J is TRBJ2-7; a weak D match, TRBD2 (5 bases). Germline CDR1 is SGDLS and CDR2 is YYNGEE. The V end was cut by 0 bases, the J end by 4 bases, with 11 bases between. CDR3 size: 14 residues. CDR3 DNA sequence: TGTGCCAGCAGCGTAGGTTCCGGGGTTTACGAGCAGTACTTC. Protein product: CASSVGSGVYEQYF.

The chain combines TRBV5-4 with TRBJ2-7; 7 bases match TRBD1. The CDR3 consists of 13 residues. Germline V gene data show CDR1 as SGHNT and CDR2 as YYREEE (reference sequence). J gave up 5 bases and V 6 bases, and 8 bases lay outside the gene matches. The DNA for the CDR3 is TGTGCCAGCAAGAGACAAGGACAGGACGAGCAGTACTTC. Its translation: CASKRQGQDEQYF.